This T cell receptor (beta chain) was found in a study of PD-1 blockade in classical Hodgkin lymphoma. Background on the study: Treatment was intravenous nivolumab, 3 mg/kg every 2 weeks, until progression.

Method: immunoSEQ multiplex PCR; TCRdb's copy keeps in-frame clones and lacks some. The sample contains fewer than 6,500 clones, around 77% of which appear only once. General study results and limits: Any patient who commenced nivolumab under 1 year after ASCT was excluded.

Following autologous stem cell transplantation, relapse occurred in every patient, and exposure to brentuximab vedotin varied. This CDR3 region has 15 residues. The V and J ends lost 5 bases and 2 bases, in that order; junction bases with no gene match: 4. Germline values: CDR1 LGHNA, CDR2 YNFKEQ. Comment on this clone: What it binds is not known.

This clonotype was obtained from a human donor with classical Hodgkin lymphoma. Sample: peripheral blood mononuclear cells (PBMCs), taken at baseline. The chain uses TRBV4-2 and TRBJ2-2; 8 bases match TRBD1. The CDR3 DNA sequence: TGTGCCAGCAGCTGGGACAGGACCAACACCGGGGAGCTGTTTTTT. Protein: CASSWDRTNTGELFF.